The 15 T cell receptor beta chains below were found in one sample sequenced in a study of blood T cell repertoires in COVID-19. Sequencing used immunoSEQ multiplex PCR; TCRdb keeps in-frame clones, though not all of them. This sample has 200,000 to 250,000 clones, with 86% found just once. The sequencing input was peripheral blood. These receptors came from a man between 50 and 59 years old with acute or convalescent COVID-19.

The chain has TRBV13 and TRBJ1-2, with D maybe TRBD1 (6 bases). The V end was cut by 5 bases, the J end by 2 bases, with 12 bases between. The germline V gene has CDR1 PRHDT and CDR2 FYEKMQ (reference sequence). The CDR3 is 14 residues long. CDR3 DNA sequence: TGTGCCAGCAGCCCCCGGACAGCGAACTATGGCTACACCTTC. Translation: CASSPRTANYGYTF.

This clone appeared once. The V call is TRBV5-8, the J call TRBJ1-4, with TRBD1 matching over 7 bases. There are 14 residues in the CDR3. The V segment lost 3 bases and the J segment 6 bases; nucleotides outside the gene matches: 5. Germline-derived CDR1 and CDR2 are SGHTS and YDEGEE. The CDR3 bases are TGTGCCAGCAGCTCGGGACAGATATATGAAAAACTGTTTTTT. Residues: CASSSGQIYEKLFF.

The chain joins TRBV7-6 to TRBJ2-1, with 10 bases fitting TRBD2. This CDR3 is 18 amino acids long. Germline V gene lookup returns CDR1 SGHVS and CDR2 FNYEAQ. Trimming took 7 bases from V and 1 from J; bases not matched to a gene: 13. The CDR3 here is CASTLLAGPSGSYNEQFF. CDR3 DNA: TGTGCCAGCACTCTACTAGCGGGGCCATCCGGGTCCTACAATGAGCAGTTCTTC.

The chain joins TRBV18 to TRBJ1-3; a weak D match, TRBD1 (5 bases). The V end was cut by 0 bases, the J end by 4 bases, with 7 bases between. Germline CDR1 KGHSH, CDR2 LQKENI. This CDR3 has 14 amino acids. Here the CDR3 DNA reads TGTGCCAGCTCACCACCCGCAGGGGGAAACACCATATATTTT. Translating gives CASSPPAGGNTIYF.

The CDR3 is CASSLDRASPLHF. The CDR3 region has the DNA TGCGCCAGCAGCTTGGACAGGGCTTCACCCCTCCACTTT. The chain recombines TRBV5-1 with TRBJ1-6; a possible D gene is TRBD1 (6 bases). CDR1 SGHRS and CDR2 YFSETQ come from the germline V gene. The length of the CDR3 is 13 residues. V lost 0 bases to trimming and J lost 9 bases, with 7 bases between them.

This rearrangement joins TRBV9 to TRBJ2-5, with 10 positions matching TRBD1. The germline V gene encodes CDR1 SGDLS and CDR2 YYNGEE. V lost 1 base to trimming and J lost 5 bases; unmatched junction nucleotides: 8. This CDR3 comprises 16 residues. The CDR3 spells CASSVSWTGGGETQYF. The CDR3 nucleotides are TGTGCCAGCAGCGTATCGTGGACAGGGGGTGGGGAGACCCAGTACTTC.

The V call is TRBV19, the J call TRBJ1-6; D gene uncertain. Trimming took 5 bases from V and 10 from J, leaving 9 bases between them. This CDR3 region has 12 residues. Germline loops: CDR1 LNHDA, CDR2 SQIVND (reference sequence). CDR3 residues: CASSSPRSPLHF. CDR3 sequence (DNA): TGTGCCAGTAGTTCCCCTCGGTCACCCCTCCACTTT.

V gene TRBV11-2 combines with J gene TRBJ2-1, with TRBD1 as a possible D gene (5 bases). The CDR3 is 12 residues long. The V gene lost 1 base and the J gene lost 10 bases, with 8 bases spanning the gap. In germline, CDR1 is SGHAT, CDR2 FQNNGV. As DNA, the CDR3 is TGTGCCAGCAGCTTAGTGTCAGGGGAGCAGTTCTTC. It yields the protein CASSLVSGEQFF.

This chain joins TRBV18 and TRBJ1-5, with D possibly being TRBD1 (5 bases). V was shortened by 2 bases and J by 0 bases, with 8 bases between the two germline ends. This CDR3 spans 15 amino acids. CDR1 is KGHSH and CDR2 is LQKENI in the germline V gene. The CDR3 region is CASSPGANSNQPQHF. CDR3 nucleotides: TGTGCCAGCTCACCAGGGGCCAATAGCAATCAGCCCCAGCATTTT.

The chain carries TRBV7-3 and TRBJ1-6, with 8 bases that match TRBD1. Per germline, CDR1 SGHTA and CDR2 FQGTGA. The CDR3 consists of 14 residues. Unmatched junction bases numbered 7, after V lost 5 bases and J lost 10 bases. The chain's CDR3 is CASSLQGADSPLHF. The CDR3 nucleotides are TGTGCCAGCAGCCTCCAGGGGGCCGACTCACCCCTCCACTTT.

The V gene is TRBV3-1 (or the pseudogene TRBV3-2), the J gene TRBJ1-4, with no clear D. Trimming stripped 4 bases from V and 3 bases from J, with 9 bases between. This CDR3 is built from 14 residues. In germline, CDR1 is LGHDT, CDR2 YNNKEL (reference sequence). The CDR3 nucleotides are TGTGCCAGCAGCCCCCTCGGGGCTAATGAAAAACTGTTTTTT. Translation: CASSPLGANEKLFF.

The chain is built from TRBV5-1 and TRBJ1-5; TRBD1 might be the D (5 bases). Germline values: CDR1 SGHRS, CDR2 YFSETQ. The CDR3 has 16 amino acids. V was pared by 0 bases and J by 0 bases, with 10 bases between. CDR3 nucleotide sequence: TGCGCCAGCAGCTTGGGGCCAGGGTATAGCAATCAGCCCCAGCATTTT. Translating gives CASSLGPGYSNQPQHF.

The V gene is TRBV20-1, the J gene TRBJ2-5, with D uncertain. The CDR3 totals 10 residues. Germline CDR1 DFQATT, CDR2 SNEGSKA (reference sequence). V gave up 5 bases and J gave up 2 bases, with 3 bases separating them. As DNA, the CDR3 is TGCAGTGCTCAGCAAGAGACCCAGTACTTC. It encodes CSAQQETQYF.

In its sample, this clone was seen once. V usage is TRBV7-3 and J usage is TRBJ2-2; 11 bases map to TRBD1. After removal of 5 bases from V and 7 bases from J, the junction contained 3 bases not matched to a gene. The CDR3 has 14 amino acids. The germline V gene has CDR1 SGHTA and CDR2 FQGTGA. CDR3 residues: CASSPGQGGGELFF. CDR3 bases: TGTGCCAGCAGCCCGGGACAGGGGGGCGGGGAGCTGTTTTTT.

V and J are TRBV29-1 and TRBJ2-2; TRBD1 agrees at 12 bases. The CDR3 totals 15 residues. Germline loops: CDR1 SQVTM, CDR2 ANQGSEA. The J segment lost 7 bases and the V segment lost 7 bases, leaving 10 bases of the junction unmatched. CDR3 nucleotides: TGCAGCGCCCGGCGGGGACAGGGGGCAATCGGGGAGCTGTTTTTT. Translating it yields CSARRGQGAIGELFF.